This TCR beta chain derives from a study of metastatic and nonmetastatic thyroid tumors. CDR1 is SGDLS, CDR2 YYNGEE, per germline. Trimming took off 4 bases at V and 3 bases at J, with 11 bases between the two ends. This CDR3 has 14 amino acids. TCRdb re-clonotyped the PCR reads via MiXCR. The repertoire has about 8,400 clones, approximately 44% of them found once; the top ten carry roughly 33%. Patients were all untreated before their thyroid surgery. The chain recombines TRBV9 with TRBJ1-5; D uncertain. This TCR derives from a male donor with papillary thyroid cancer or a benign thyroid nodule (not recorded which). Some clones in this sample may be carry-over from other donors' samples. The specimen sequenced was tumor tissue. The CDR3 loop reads CASSSRPSNQPQHF. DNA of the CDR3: TGTGCCAGCAGCTCTCGACCGTCCAATCAGCCCCAGCATTTT.